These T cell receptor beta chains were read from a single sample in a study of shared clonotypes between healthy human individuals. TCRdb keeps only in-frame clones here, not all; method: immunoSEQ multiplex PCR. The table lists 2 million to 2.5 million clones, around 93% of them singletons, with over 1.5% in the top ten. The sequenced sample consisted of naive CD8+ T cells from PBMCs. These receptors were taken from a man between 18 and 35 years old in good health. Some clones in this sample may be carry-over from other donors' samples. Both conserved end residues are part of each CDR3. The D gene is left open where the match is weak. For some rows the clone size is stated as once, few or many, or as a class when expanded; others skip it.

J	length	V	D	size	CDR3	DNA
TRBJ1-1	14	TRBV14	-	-	CASSQDPGQYEAFF	TGTGCCAGCAGCCAAGATCCCGGACAGTATGAAGCTTTCTTT
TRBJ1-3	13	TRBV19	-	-	CASYGTPGNTIYF	TGTGCCAGTTATGGGACACCTGGAAACACCATATATTTT
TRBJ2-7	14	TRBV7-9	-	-	CASSLGRGRNEQYF	TGTGCCAGCAGCCTGGGTCGGGGAAGGAACGAGCAGTACTTC
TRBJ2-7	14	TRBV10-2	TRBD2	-	CASAGTSGIHEQYF	TGCGCCAGCGCCGGGACTAGCGGAATCCACGAGCAGTACTTC
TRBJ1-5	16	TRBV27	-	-	CASSLSAGERNQPQHF	TGTGCCAGCAGTTTATCGGCCGGGGAACGAAATCAGCCCCAGCATTTT
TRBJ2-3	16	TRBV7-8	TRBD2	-	CASSSTLLARTDTQYF	TGTGCCAGCAGCTCGACTCTACTAGCGCGCACAGATACGCAGTATTTT
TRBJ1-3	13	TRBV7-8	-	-	CASSLSGSNTIYF	TGTGCCAGCAGCTTAAGTGGATCGAACACCATATATTTT
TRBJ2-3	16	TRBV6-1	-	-	CASSDSPEAYTDTQYF	TGTGCCAGCAGTGACAGCCCCGAGGCTTACACAGATACGCAGTATTTT
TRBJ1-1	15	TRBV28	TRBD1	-	CASSLSQGGNTEAFF	TGTGCCAGCAGTTTATCCCAGGGGGGAAACACTGAAGCTTTCTTT
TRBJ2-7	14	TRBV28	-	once	CASSFAGTLYEQYF	TGTGCCAGCAGTTTCGCCGGGACGCTTTACGAGCAGTACTTC
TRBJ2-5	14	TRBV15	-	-	CATGPRRVEETQYF	TGTGCCACCGGCCCCCGGCGGGTGGAAGAGACCCAGTACTTC
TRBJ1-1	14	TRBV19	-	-	CASSIDLPGSEAFF	TGTGCCAGTAGTATAGATTTACCGGGGTCTGAAGCTTTCTTT
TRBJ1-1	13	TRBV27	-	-	CASSFGRGTEAFF	TGTGCCAGCAGTTTCGGAAGGGGCACTGAAGCTTTCTTT
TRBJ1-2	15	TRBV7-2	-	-	CASSPKDTYVDGYTF	TGTGCCAGCAGCCCGAAGGACACTTACGTGGATGGCTACACCTTC
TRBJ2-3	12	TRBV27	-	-	CASSFWGDTQYF	TGTGCCAGCAGTTTCTGGGGTGATACGCAGTATTTT
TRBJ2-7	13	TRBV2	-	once	CASSSRVSYEQYF	TGTGCCAGCAGCAGCCGGGTCTCGTACGAGCAGTACTTC
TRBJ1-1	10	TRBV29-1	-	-	CSARDTKAFF	TGCAGCGCCAGGGACACCAAAGCTTTCTTT
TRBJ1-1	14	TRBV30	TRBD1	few	CAWTPGQGYTEAFF	TGTGCCTGGACCCCGGGACAGGGGTACACTGAAGCTTTCTTT
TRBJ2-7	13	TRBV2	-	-	CASSALVSYEQYF	TGTGCCAGCAGTGCACTAGTGTCCTACGAGCAGTACTTC
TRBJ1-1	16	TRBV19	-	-	CASSIQGPIMNTEAFF	TGTGCCAGTAGTATACAGGGCCCTATCATGAACACTGAAGCTTTCTTT
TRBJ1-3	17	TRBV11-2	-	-	CASSFLERDPSGNTIYF	TGTGCCAGCAGCTTTTTGGAGCGGGATCCCTCTGGAAACACCATATATTTT
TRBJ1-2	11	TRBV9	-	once	CASSPQSGYTF	TGTGCCAGCAGCCCTCAGTCCGGCTACACCTTC
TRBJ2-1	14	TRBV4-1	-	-	CASSPLGTSNEQFF	TGCGCCAGCAGCCCCCTGGGGACCTCCAATGAGCAGTTCTTC
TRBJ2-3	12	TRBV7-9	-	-	CASSSGTDTQYF	TGTGCCAGCAGCTCGGGCACAGATACGCAGTATTTT
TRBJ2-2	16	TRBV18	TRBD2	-	CASSPLPSGSAGELFF	TGTGCCAGCTCACCCCTGCCTAGCGGGAGCGCCGGGGAGCTGTTTTTT
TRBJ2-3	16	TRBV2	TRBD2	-	CASSVGGRGLTDTQYF	TGTGCCAGCAGTGTTGGCGGGAGAGGGCTCACAGATACGCAGTATTTT
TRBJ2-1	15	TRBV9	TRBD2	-	CASSVGGLAAREQFF	TGTGCCAGCAGCGTAGGTGGACTAGCCGCGAGGGAGCAGTTCTTC
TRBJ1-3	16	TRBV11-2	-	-	CASSHLTDPSGNTIYF	TGTGCCAGCAGCCACCTGACAGACCCCTCTGGAAACACCATATATTTT
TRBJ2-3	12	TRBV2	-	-	CASLGSADTQYF	TGTGCCAGTTTAGGGTCGGCAGATACGCAGTATTTT
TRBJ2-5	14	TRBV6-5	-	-	CASSYVGVRETQYF	TGTGCCAGCAGTTATGTGGGGGTCCGGGAGACCCAGTACTTC
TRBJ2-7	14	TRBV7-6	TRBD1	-	CASSLGQGDYEQYF	TGTGCCAGCAGCTTAGGCCAGGGGGACTACGAGCAGTACTTC
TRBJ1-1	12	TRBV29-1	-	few	CSVIRVNTEAFF	TGCAGCGTAATTCGGGTGAACACTGAAGCTTTCTTT
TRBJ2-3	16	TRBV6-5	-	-	CASSYSMGEYTDTQYF	TGTGCCAGCAGTTACTCGATGGGGGAATACACAGATACGCAGTATTTT
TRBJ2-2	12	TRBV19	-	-	CASSPDVGELFF	TGTGCCAGTAGTCCTGATGTCGGGGAGCTGTTTTTT
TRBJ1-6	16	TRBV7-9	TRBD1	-	CASSPRGQGSGSPLHF	TGTGCCAGCAGCCCCCGGGGACAGGGATCAGGCTCACCCCTCCACTTT
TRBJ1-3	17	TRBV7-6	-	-	CASSSNPGRISGNTIYF	TGTGCCAGCAGCTCCAACCCAGGGCGGATCTCTGGAAACACCATATATTTT
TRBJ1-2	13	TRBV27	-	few	CASSAVPLYGYTF	TGTGCCAGCAGTGCGGTGCCCCTCTATGGCTACACCTTC
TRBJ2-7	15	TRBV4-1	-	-	CASSQSTRRGEEQYF	TGCGCCAGCAGCCAATCTACAAGGAGGGGGGAAGAGCAGTACTTC